The 11 T cell receptor beta chains in this list originate from one sample, sequenced in a study of shared clonotypes between healthy human individuals (dated by TCRdb to the early 2020s). The library relied on the immunoSEQ multiplex PCR assay. Sourced from immuneACCESS, this table was stored by TCRdb with only in-frame sequences that have V and J called. A share of the clones is absent; for the studies checked, an unresolved V gene accounts for under half, and the remainder has no known explanation. The sample table contains around 1.1 million clones; only one count was recorded for around 82% of them. Roughly 0.62% of the sample comes from the top ten. Sequenced input: memory CD4+ T cells from PBMCs. The cell subset or site tag for this specimen amounts to: CD45RA-negative fraction. The receptors originated from a man between 18 and 35 years old in good health. Some clones in this sample may be carry-over from other donors' samples.

The chain employs TRBV18 and TRBJ2-5, with TRBD1 matching 8 bases. CDR1 is KGHSH, CDR2 LQKENI, per germline. The V segment lost 4 bases and the J segment 4 bases; nucleotides outside the gene matches: 14. This CDR3 has 17 residues. The CDR3 spells CASSQQRTGNSRETQYF. The CDR3 nucleotides are TGTGCCAGCTCACAACAAAGGACAGGGAATTCTCGAGAGACCCAGTACTTC.

The chain couples TRBV6-5 to TRBJ2-2; D call uncertain. CDR1 MNHEY and CDR2 SVGAGI come from the germline V gene. This CDR3 contains 11 residues. Trimming took 7 bases from V and 6 from J, leaving 6 bases between them. CDR3 residues: CASKMAGELFF. In DNA, the CDR3 is TGTGCCAGCAAAATGGCCGGGGAGCTGTTTTTT.

This chain connects TRBV21-1 to TRBJ2-3; TRBD1 is taken as the D call from the table, unchecked against the DNA. TRBV21-1 is assigned pseudogene status. The CDR3 totals 16 residues. The CDR3 loop reads CASSKCGQGPTDTQYF. The CDR3 DNA reads TGTGCCAGCAGCAAATGCGGACAGGGGCCGACAGATACGCAGTATTTT.

This clone was counted a few times. Other nucleotide sequences from this sample produce the same CDR3. The chain uses TRBV4-2 and TRBJ1-2, with D uncertain. Germline V gene data show CDR1 as LGHNA and CDR2 as YNFKEQ. This CDR3 spans 14 amino acids. V was shortened by 1 base and J by 4 bases, with 10 bases between the two germline ends. DNA for the CDR3: TGTGCCAGCAGCCAAGGTGGGCAGGCCTATGGCTACACCTTC. Its translation: CASSQGGQAYGYTF.

The chain joins TRBV18 to TRBJ2-7, with 7 bases aligning to TRBD2. This CDR3 comprises 16 residues. V shed 3 bases, J shed 3 bases, and the junction held 11 bases outside the gene matches. CDR1 and CDR2 (germline): KGHSH, LQKENI. In nucleotides, the CDR3 is TGTGCCAGCTCACCCCCGGGAGGAGGGACCGGCTACGAGCAGTACTTC. This sequence encodes CASSPPGGGTGYEQYF.

The chain links TRBV7-8 to TRBJ2-1, with D tentatively TRBD2 (5 bases). CDR3 size: 14 residues. Germline CDR1 and CDR2: SGHVS and FQNEAQ. Trimming removed 1 base at V and 14 bases at J, with 18 bases between. The CDR3 spells CASSLVGLAHWEFF. The CDR3 bases are TGTGCCAGCAGCTTAGTGGGTCTAGCCCACTGGGAGTTCTTC.

The V and J genes are TRBV30 and TRBJ2-1, with 11 positions matching TRBD2. The CDR3 sequence is 15 residues long. Germline CDR1 GTSNPN, CDR2 SVGIG (reference sequence). After removal of 2 bases from V and 2 bases from J, the junction contained 2 bases not matched to a gene. The CDR3 protein is CAWSIAGGTYNEQFF. CDR3 DNA: TGTGCCTGGAGTATAGCGGGAGGGACCTACAATGAGCAGTTCTTC.

Points on this clone: A far larger clone is one nucleotide away, so this likely arose from a read error. This sequence joins TRBV30 and TRBJ1-4, with D unclear. Germline-derived CDR1 and CDR2 are GTSNPN and SVGIG (reference sequence). The CDR3 runs to 12 residues. V shed 4 bases and J shed 8 bases, with 11 bases lying between them. The CDR3 region has the DNA TGTGCCTGGAAGGATCCAGCGGAAAAACTGTTTTTT. This codes for CAWKDPAEKLFF. The entire variable domain, with the rest obtained from reference TRBV30 and TRBJ1-4, is as follows: SQTIHQWPATLVQPVGSPLSLECTVEGTSNPNLYWYRQAAGRGLQLLFYSVGIGQISSEVPQNLSASRPQDRQFILSSKKLLLSDSGFYLCAWKDPAEKLFFGSGTQLSVL.

The V call is TRBV15, the J call TRBJ1-5; D not resolved. There are 15 residues in the CDR3. Germline V CDR1 and CDR2: LNHNV, YYDKDF (reference sequence). Trimming took off 0 bases at V and 2 bases at J, with 8 bases between the two ends. This CDR3 is CATSRDGQRNQPQHF. The CDR3 bases are TGTGCCACCAGCAGAGACGGGCAGCGCAATCAGCCCCAGCATTTT.

In the case of this clone: Since a much larger clone is just one base distant, this may be a read error. The genes are TRBV7-8 and TRBJ2-7; TRBD2 agrees at 7 bases. Trimming removed 3 bases from V and 2 bases from J; junction bases left unmatched: 7. The CDR3 is made up of 15 amino acids. Germline CDR1 and CDR2: SGHVS and FQNEAQ. The CDR3 DNA reads as TGTGCCAGCAGCTTGGGGGGGTTGGGGCCCTACGAGCAGTACTTC. Translating gives CASSLGGLGPYEQYF.

This clone was detected a few times. The CDR3 loop is CASTERNYNEQFF. CDR3 DNA: TGTGCCAGCACGGAACGGAACTACAATGAGCAGTTCTTC. The V call is TRBV5-6, the J call TRBJ2-1, with D uncertain. Germline assignment: CDR1 SGHDT and CDR2 YYEEEE. V shed 6 bases and J shed 3 bases, with 10 bases lying between them. This CDR3 region has 13 residues.